This passage covers 14 T cell receptor beta chains from one sample sequenced in a study of blood T cells in healthy people across ages. Then a second PCR, running roughly 7 to 11 cycles, was carried out with a sample-barcoded 5' primer and a J-beta primer mix. TCRdb processed the 5' RACE reads anew with MiXCR; each CDR3 protein has one entry. The sample shows hundreds of thousands of distinct CDR3 sequences, over 45% of them seen only once. Specimen: blood. Source of these receptors: a woman aged 60-70 years in good health.

The chain has TRBV12-3 or TRBV12-4 and TRBJ2-2; TRBD2 is a possible D gene (6 bases). The CDR3 has 14 residues. V lost 6 bases and J lost 1, with 9 bases in between. The CDR3 loop is CASRLGLNTGELFF. The CDR3 bases are TGTGCCAGCAGGCTGGGACTGAACACCGGGGAGCTGTTTTTT.

The sample holds a few counts of this clonotype. V is TRBV28 and J is TRBJ2-1; TRBD2 aligns across 9 bases. Germline V gene data show CDR1 as MDHEN and CDR2 as SYDVKM. This CDR3 has 16 amino acids. Losses at the gene ends were 6 bases for V and 8 bases for J; bases not matched to a gene: 14. The CDR3 bases are TGTGCCAGCAGCCCCGTAGGGGGGCGGGAGGGCTATGAGCAGTTCTTC. The encoded protein is CASSPVGGREGYEQFF.

This sequence joins TRBV20-1 and TRBJ2-5; TRBD2 aligns across 12 bases. The CDR3 is 15 amino acids. V shed 6 bases, J shed 3 bases, and the junction held 8 bases outside the gene matches. Germline CDR1 and CDR2: DFQATT and SNEGSKA (reference sequence). In DNA form, the CDR3 reads TGCAGTGCAGACACGACTAGCGGGAGAGAAGAGACCCAGTACTTC. Amino acid sequence: CSADTTSGREETQYF.

The chain carries TRBV2 and TRBJ2-2, with D tentatively TRBD1 or TRBD2 (5 bases each). Trimming stripped 7 bases from V and 0 bases from J, with 18 bases between. CDR1 and CDR2 from the germline V gene are SNHLY and FYNNEI. CDR3 length: 17 amino acids. The CDR3 DNA follows: TGTGCCAGCACTAAGTCCGGGGCGGGCACGAACACCGGGGAGCTGTTTTTT. Protein sequence: CASTKSGAGTNTGELFF.

The V and J genes are TRBV7-3 and TRBJ2-1; TRBD2 agrees at 14 bases. J lost 5 bases, V lost 2 bases, and 11 bases had no gene match. Looked up from germline, CDR1 is SGHTA and CDR2 is FQGTGA. The CDR3 loop spans 19 amino acids. This CDR3 is CASSLSGTSGSARNNEQFF. CDR3 in DNA: TGTGCCAGCAGCTTATCCGGGACTAGCGGGAGCGCACGGAACAATGAGCAGTTCTTC.

The genes are TRBV5-1 and TRBJ1-6, with D possibly TRBD1 on 6 matching bases. V was trimmed by 2 bases and J by 8 bases, leaving 14 bases between them. CDR1 SGHRS and CDR2 YFSETQ come from the germline V gene. CDR3 length equals 15 residues. CDR3 DNA: TGCGCCAGCAGCTTAACGTCGGGGGCGGATTCACCCCTCCACTTT. This codes for CASSLTSGADSPLHF.

The genes are TRBV29-1 and TRBJ1-4; D gene uncertain. With 4 bases removed from V and 7 bases from J, the gap between germline ends came to 13 bases. CDR1 is SQVTM, CDR2 ANQGSEA, per germline. The CDR3 has 13 amino acids. The CDR3 sequence: CSVGSLRGEKLFF. The CDR3 DNA reads TGCAGCGTTGGATCCCTACGGGGTGAAAAACTGTTTTTT.

This chain joins TRBV7-2 and TRBJ1-1; the D gene is possibly TRBD1 (5 bases). CDR1 is SGHTA and CDR2 is FQGNSA in the germline V gene. Trimming took off 2 bases at V and 1 base at J, with 11 bases between the two ends. The CDR3 has 15 amino acids. This CDR3 is CASSLNGGSNTEAFF. Written as DNA, the CDR3 is TGTGCCAGCAGCTTAAACGGGGGATCGAACACTGAAGCTTTCTTT.

This chain uses TRBV12-3 or TRBV12-4 with TRBJ2-1, with D perhaps TRBD2 (5 bases). This CDR3 comprises 17 residues. V was shortened by 5 bases and J by 1 base, with 18 bases between the two germline ends. The CDR3 sequence: CASSPGRRASSYNEQFF. The CDR3 coding sequence is TGTGCCAGCAGTCCCGGCCGGCGGGCCAGTTCCTACAATGAGCAGTTCTTC.

The DNA of the CDR3 is TGTGCCAGCAGCTTAGGCTGGGGAGGGCTCAACTATGGCTACACCTTC. Amino acids: CASSLGWGGLNYGYTF. The rearrangement uses TRBV7-6 and TRBJ1-2; D remains ambiguous. The CDR3 spans 16 residues. The ends were cut back, 1 base at V and 2 bases at J, with 14 bases in the middle. Germline V gene sequence: CDR1 SGHVS, CDR2 FNYEAQ.

The genes are TRBV9 and TRBJ1-1, with D maybe TRBD1 (5 bases). The CDR3 is made up of 14 amino acids. Germline CDR1 and CDR2: SGDLS and YYNGEE. With 5 bases removed from V and 11 bases from J, the gap between germline ends came to 22 bases. CDR3 nucleotide sequence: TGTGCCAGCAGACCAGGCACACAGGAGGGTTGGGCTTTCTTT. Translating gives CASRPGTQEGWAFF.

V gene TRBV6-1 combines with J gene TRBJ1-2; D call uncertain. Germline CDR1 and CDR2: MNHNS and SASEGT. The CDR3 extends over 14 amino acids. The ends were cut back, 8 bases at V and 2 bases at J, with 15 bases in the middle. The chain's CDR3 is CASVVRSGNYGYTF. The CDR3 DNA follows: TGTGCCAGCGTGGTCCGCTCGGGGAACTATGGCTACACCTTC.

The CDR3 region is CATSDFFRVVGNEQYF. The CDR3 DNA reads as TGTGCCACCAGTGATTTTTTCAGGGTGGTGGGGAATGAGCAGTACTTC. The chain employs TRBV24-1 and TRBJ2-1, with D perhaps TRBD1 (5 bases). The last part of the DNA fits TRBJ2-7 better; the J call may be wrong. The CDR3 extends over 16 amino acids. Looked up from germline, CDR1 is KGHDR and CDR2 is SFDVKD.

In its sample, this clonotype was seen a few times. The J gene is TRBJ1-2, the V gene TRBV7-8, with 8 positions matching TRBD1. With 2 bases clipped from V and 7 bases from J, the junction kept 9 bases outside the gene matches. Per germline, CDR1 SGHVS and CDR2 FQNEAQ. The CDR3 has 15 amino acids. The CDR3, as DNA: TGTGCCAGCAGCTTAAGGGTGGAGACAGGGGCTGGCTACACCTTC. Translating gives CASSLRVETGAGYTF.